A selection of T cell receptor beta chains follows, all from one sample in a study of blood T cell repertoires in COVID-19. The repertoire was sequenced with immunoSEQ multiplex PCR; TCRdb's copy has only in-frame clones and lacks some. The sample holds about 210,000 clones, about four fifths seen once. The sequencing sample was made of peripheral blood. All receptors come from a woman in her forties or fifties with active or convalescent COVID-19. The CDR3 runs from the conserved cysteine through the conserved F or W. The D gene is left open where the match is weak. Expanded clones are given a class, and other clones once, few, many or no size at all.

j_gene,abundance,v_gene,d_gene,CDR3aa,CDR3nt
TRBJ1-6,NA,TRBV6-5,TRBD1,CASSPSGTGGAPLHF,TGTGCCAGCAGTCCATCCGGGACAGGAGGGGCACCCCTCCACTTT
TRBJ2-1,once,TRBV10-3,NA,CAIAPARPEGYNEQFF,TGTGCCATCGCCCCAGCCCGGCCGGAGGGCTACAATGAGCAGTTCTTC
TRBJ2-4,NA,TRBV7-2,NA,CASSLEGLRRDIQYF,TGTGCCAGCAGCTTAGAGGGGTTGAGGAGGGACATTCAGTACTTC
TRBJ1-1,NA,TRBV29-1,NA,CSARLQGRTEAFF,TGCAGCGCTCGGCTTCAAGGGAGGACTGAAGCTTTCTTT
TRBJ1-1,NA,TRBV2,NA,CASTWEGGTEAFF,TGTGCCAGCACCTGGGAGGGGGGTACTGAAGCTTTCTTT
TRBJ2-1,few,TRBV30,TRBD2,CAWSDTRTSGSLEQFF,TGTGCCTGGAGTGACACCCGGACTAGCGGGAGTCTTGAGCAGTTCTTC
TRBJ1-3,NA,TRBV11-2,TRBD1,CASSLTGGANTIYF,TGTGCCAGCAGCTTGACAGGGGGGGCGAACACCATATATTTT
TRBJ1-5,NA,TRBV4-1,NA,CASSQQASVTSNQPQHF,TGCGCCAGCAGCCAACAGGCGTCCGTCACTTCAAATCAGCCCCAGCATTTT
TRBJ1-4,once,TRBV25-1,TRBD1,CASSELRGLNGEKLFF,TGTGCCAGCAGTGAATTGAGGGGGCTCAACGGTGAAAAACTGTTTTTT
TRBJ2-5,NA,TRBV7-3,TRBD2,CASSLRTSGSIETQYF,TGTGCCAGCAGCCTCAGGACTAGCGGGAGTATAGAGACCCAGTACTTC
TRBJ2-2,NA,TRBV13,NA,CASSYFPGGNTGELFF,TGTGCCAGCAGCTACTTCCCCGGGGGGAACACCGGGGAGCTGTTTTTT
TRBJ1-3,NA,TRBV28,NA,CASSPGGSHSGNTIYF,TGTGCCAGCAGCCCGGGGGGTTCACACTCTGGAAACACCATATATTTT
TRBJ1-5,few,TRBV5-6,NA,CASSPSRVGQPQHF,TGTGCCAGCAGCCCGTCGAGGGTGGGGCAGCCCCAGCATTTT
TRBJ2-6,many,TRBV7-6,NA,CASSFLGVSGANVLTF,TGTGCCAGCAGCTTCCTAGGGGTCTCTGGGGCCAACGTCCTGACTTTC
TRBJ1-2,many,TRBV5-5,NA,CASSYALEFDGYTF,TGTGCCAGCAGCTACGCGTTGGAGTTCGATGGCTACACCTTC
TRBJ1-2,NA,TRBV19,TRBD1,CASRRDRVGGYTF,TGTGCCAGTAGACGGGACAGGGTGGGAGGCTACACCTTC
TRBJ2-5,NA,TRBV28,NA,CASSLAAGQETQYF,TGTGCCAGCAGTTTGGCGGCAGGGCAAGAGACCCAGTACTTC
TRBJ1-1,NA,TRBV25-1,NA,CASSVSGNTEAFF,TGTGCCAGCAGTGTTAGCGGGAACACTGAAGCTTTCTTT
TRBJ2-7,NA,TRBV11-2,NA,CASSLFQGRNEQYF,TGTGCCAGCAGCTTATTTCAGGGGCGAAACGAGCAGTACTTC
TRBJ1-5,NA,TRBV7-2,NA,CASSSRQHGNQPQHF,TGTGCCAGCAGCTCTCGACAGCATGGCAATCAGCCCCAGCATTTT
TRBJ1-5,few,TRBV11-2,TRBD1,CASSTTGAVGNQPQHF,TGTGCCAGCAGCACCACAGGGGCCGTCGGTAATCAGCCCCAGCATTTT
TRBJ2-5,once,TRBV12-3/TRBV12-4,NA,CASSFTGPGTQYF,TGTGCCAGCAGTTTTACAGGTCCGGGGACCCAGTACTTC
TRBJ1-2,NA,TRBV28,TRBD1,CASRSTGGSYGYTF,TGTGCCAGCAGAAGTACAGGGGGCAGCTATGGCTACACCTTC
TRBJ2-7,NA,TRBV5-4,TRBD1,CASSEDRTRLNF,TGTGCCAGCAGCGAGGACAGGACCCGCTTGAACTTC
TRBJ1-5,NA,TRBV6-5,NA,CASSPRFFSNQPQHF,TGTGCCAGCAGCCCGAGGTTTTTTAGCAATCAGCCCCAGCATTTT
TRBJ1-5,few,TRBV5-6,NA,CASSRREGNQPQHF,TGTGCCAGCAGCCGCCGGGAGGGAAATCAGCCCCAGCATTTT
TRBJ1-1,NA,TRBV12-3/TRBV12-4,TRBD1,CASGTTGGDEAFF,TGTGCCAGCGGGACTACAGGGGGTGATGAAGCTTTCTTT
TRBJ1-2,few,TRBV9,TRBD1,CASSEGAGNPLNYGYTF,TGTGCCAGCAGCGAGGGGGCAGGGAACCCATTAAACTATGGCTACACCTTC
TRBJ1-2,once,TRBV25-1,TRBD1,CASSERTGQALYGYTF,TGTGCCAGCAGTGAACGCACGGGACAGGCGCTCTATGGCTACACCTTC
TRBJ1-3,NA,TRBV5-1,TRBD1,CASSLQGSGGNTIYF,TGCGCCAGCAGCTTACAGGGGAGCGGAGGAAACACCATATATTTT
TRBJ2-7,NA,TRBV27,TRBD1,CASIPETGGYEQYF,TGTGCCAGCATCCCCGAGACAGGGGGCTACGAGCAGTACTTC
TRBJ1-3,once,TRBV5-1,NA,CASSLGDASNTIYF,TGCGCCAGCAGTCTCGGAGACGCTTCAAACACCATATATTTT
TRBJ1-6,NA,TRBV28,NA,CASSWGEGSYNSPLHF,TGTGCCAGCAGTTGGGGTGAGGGCTCCTATAATTCACCCCTCCACTTT
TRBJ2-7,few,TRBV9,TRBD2,CASSLSGSLNEQYF,TGTGCCAGCAGCCTTAGCGGGAGTCTCAACGAGCAGTACTTC
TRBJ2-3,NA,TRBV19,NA,CASSYPGTDTQYF,TGTGCCAGTAGTTATCCTGGCACAGATACGCAGTATTTT
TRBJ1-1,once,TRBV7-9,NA,CASTLQEASEAFF,TGTGCCAGCACCTTACAGGAGGCTTCTGAAGCTTTCTTT
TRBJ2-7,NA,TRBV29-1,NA,CSVVVTFSYEQYF,TGCAGCGTGGTAGTGACTTTCTCCTACGAGCAGTACTTC
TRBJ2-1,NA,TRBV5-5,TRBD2,CASSFRTSGASSYNEQFF,TGTGCCAGCAGCTTCCGGACTAGCGGGGCTAGCTCCTACAATGAGCAGTTCTTC
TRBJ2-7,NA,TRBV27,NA,CASSWGEDSYEQYF,TGTGCCAGCAGTTGGGGGGAGGACTCCTACGAGCAGTACTTC